This TCR beta chain is from a study of blood T cells in healthy people across ages. About the research overall: When template switching was applied, about one barcoded beta molecule was captured per two T cells. Study outcomes and limitations: Using unsorted PBMCs precluded a conclusive naive versus antigen-experienced comparison.

This clonotype was found a few times. Its specificity is unknown. With a J-beta primer mix and a sample-barcoded 5' primer, a second PCR ran about 7 to 11 cycles. From the 5' RACE reads, TCRdb called clonotypes with MiXCR, one entry per CDR3 protein. The sample has approximately 670,000 distinct CDR3 sequences; around 43% are singletons. Germline assignment: CDR1 PRHDT and CDR2 FYEKMQ (reference sequence). With V trimmed by 6 bases and J by 4 bases, 18 bases remained unmatched. CDR3 length: 17 amino acids. The chain carries TRBV13 and TRBJ2-7; the match to TRBD1 covers 7 bases. The sample comprised blood. The receptor's source is an elderly man in good health. This CDR3 reads CASSLPGTGVVRYEQYF. Written as DNA, the CDR3 is TGTGCCAGCAGTCTTCCGGGCACAGGGGTGGTGAGGTACGAGCAGTACTTC.